This T cell receptor beta chain was captured in a study of regulatory dendritic cells for organ transplantation. As for the study in general: LPS was added to dendritic cell cultures on day 6. General study results and limits: Memory CD8+ T cells were the most oligoclonal; naive cells were highly diverse. Alloreactive memory CD8+ T cell pools varied considerably between individuals.

Method: immunoSEQ multiplex PCR; TCRdb's copy keeps in-frame clones and lacks some. The sample lists approximately 12,000 clones; about 70% were seen once. Sorted T cells were CFSE-labeled and cultured 5 days with allogeneic regulatory or mature dendritic cells at 1:10. Germline assignment: CDR1 SGHTA and CDR2 FQGNSA. The germline V and J ends were trimmed by 3 bases and 6 bases, with 12 bases remaining between them. The CDR3 is 13 residues long. This clone came up a few times. Its target is unknown. The TCR comes from a human donor in good health. This chain uses TRBV7-2 with TRBJ2-7; D is perhaps TRBD1 (6 bases). Input material: naive CD4+ T cells from blood cultured with regulatory dendritic cells. The subset: CD45RA+ naive T cells. The CDR3 reads CASSFLGTTEQYF. The CDR3 DNA follows: TGTGCCAGCAGCTTCCTCGGGACAACCGAGCAGTACTTC.